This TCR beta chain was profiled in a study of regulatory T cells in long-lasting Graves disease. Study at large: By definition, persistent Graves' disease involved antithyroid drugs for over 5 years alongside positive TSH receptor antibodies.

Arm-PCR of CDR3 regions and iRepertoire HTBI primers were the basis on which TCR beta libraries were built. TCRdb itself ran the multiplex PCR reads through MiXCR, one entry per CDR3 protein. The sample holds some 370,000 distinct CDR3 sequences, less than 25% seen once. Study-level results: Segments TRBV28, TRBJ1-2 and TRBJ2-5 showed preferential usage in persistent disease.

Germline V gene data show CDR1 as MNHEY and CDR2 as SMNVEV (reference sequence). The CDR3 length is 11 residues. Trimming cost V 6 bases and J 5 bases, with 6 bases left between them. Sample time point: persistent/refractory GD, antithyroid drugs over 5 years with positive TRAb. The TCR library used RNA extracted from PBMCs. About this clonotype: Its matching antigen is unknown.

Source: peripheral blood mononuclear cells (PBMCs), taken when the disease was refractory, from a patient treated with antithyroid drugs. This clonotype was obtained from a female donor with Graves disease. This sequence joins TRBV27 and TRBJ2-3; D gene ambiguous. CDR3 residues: CASRGLDTQYF. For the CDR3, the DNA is TGTGCCAGCAGGGGATTAGATACGCAGTATTTT.